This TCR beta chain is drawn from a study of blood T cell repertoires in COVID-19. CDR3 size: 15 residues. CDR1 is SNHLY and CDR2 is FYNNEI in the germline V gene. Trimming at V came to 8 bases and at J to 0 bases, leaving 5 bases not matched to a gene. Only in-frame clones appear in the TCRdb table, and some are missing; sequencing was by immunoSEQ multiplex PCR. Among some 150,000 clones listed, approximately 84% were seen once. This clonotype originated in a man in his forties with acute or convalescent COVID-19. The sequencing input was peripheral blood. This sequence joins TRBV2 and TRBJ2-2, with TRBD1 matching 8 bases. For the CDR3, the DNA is TGTGCCAGCGGCGGACAGGGCACGAACACCGGGGAGCTGTTTTTT. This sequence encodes CASGGQGTNTGELFF.